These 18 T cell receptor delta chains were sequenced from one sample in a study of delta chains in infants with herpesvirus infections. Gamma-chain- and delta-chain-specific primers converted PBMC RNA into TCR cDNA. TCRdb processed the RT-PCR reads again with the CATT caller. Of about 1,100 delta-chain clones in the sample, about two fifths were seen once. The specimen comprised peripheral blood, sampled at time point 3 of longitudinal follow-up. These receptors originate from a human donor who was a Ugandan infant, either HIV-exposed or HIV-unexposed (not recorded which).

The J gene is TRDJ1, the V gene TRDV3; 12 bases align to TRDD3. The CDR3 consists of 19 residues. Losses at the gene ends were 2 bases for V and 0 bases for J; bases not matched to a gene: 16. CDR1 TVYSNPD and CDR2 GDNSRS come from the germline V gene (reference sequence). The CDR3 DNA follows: TGTGCCTTTCGTTCCTTATGTACACACTGGGGGATACACACCGATAAACTCATCTTT. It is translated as CAFRSLCTHWGIHTDKLIF.

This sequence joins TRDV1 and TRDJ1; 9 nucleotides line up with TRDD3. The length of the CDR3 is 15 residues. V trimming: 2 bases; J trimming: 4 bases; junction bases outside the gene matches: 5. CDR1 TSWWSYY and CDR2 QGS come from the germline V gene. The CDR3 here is CALGEWGYDLDKLIF. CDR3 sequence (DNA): TGTGCTCTTGGGGAATGGGGATACGACCTCGATAAACTCATCTTT.

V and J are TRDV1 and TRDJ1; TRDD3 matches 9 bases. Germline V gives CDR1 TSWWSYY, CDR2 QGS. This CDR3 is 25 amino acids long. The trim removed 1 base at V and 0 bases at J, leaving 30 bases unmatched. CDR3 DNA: TGTGCTCTTGGGGAACCAGGCCTTCTCCGGGACTGGGGGACAAGATTACCCTGGTACACCGATAAACTCATCTTT. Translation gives CALGEPGLLRDWGTRLPWYTDKLIF.

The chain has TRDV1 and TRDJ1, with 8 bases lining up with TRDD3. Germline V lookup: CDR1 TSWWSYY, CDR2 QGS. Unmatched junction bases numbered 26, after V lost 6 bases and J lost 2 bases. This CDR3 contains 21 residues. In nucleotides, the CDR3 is TGTGCTCTTGGTTGCCTCCTCCGTACTGGGGGTGGAAGTCCCCGGACCGATAAACTCATCTTT. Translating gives CALGCLLRTGGGSPRTDKLIF.

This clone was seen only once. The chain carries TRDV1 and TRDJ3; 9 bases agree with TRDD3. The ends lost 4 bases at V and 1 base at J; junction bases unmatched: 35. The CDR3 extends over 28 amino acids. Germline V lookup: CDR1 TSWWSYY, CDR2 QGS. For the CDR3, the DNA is TGTGCTCTTGGGGGAGTGAAGCCTACGAGAGGGGGTAGGTGGGGGATAGAGGTGAGGTCCTGGGACACCCGACAGATGTTTTTC. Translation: CALGGVKPTRGGRWGIEVRSWDTRQMFF.

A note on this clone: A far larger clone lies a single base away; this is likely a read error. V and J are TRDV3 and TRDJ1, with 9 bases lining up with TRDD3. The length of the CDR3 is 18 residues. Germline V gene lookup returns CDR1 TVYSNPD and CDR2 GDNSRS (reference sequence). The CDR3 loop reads CAFLLGERPMPLPDNLIF. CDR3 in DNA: TGTGCCTTCCTACTGGGGGAGCGGCCCATGCCCCTGCCGGATAACCTCATCTTT.

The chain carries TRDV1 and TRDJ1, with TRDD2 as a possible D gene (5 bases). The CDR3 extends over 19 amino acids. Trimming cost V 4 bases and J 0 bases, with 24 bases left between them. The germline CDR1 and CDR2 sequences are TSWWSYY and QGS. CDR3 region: CALGAMGGSALLYTDKLIF. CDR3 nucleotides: TGTGCTCTTGGGGCTATGGGCGGGTCGGCCCTTCTGTACACCGATAAACTCATCTTT.

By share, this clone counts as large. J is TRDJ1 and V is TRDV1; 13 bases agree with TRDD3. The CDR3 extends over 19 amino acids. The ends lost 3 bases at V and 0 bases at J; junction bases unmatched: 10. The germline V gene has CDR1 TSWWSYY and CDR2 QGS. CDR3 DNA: TGTGCTCTTGGGGATGGGGGACTGGGGGATACGTCCTACACCGATAAACTCATCTTT. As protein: CALGDGGLGDTSYTDKLIF.

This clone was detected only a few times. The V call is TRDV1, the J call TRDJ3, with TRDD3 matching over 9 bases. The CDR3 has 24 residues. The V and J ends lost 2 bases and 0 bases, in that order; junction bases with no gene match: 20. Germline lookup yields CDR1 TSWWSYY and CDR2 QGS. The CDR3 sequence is CALGEGLVARWGYAPSWDTRQMFF. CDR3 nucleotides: TGTGCTCTTGGGGAAGGTCTTGTTGCACGTTGGGGATACGCTCCCTCCTGGGACACCCGACAGATGTTTTTC.

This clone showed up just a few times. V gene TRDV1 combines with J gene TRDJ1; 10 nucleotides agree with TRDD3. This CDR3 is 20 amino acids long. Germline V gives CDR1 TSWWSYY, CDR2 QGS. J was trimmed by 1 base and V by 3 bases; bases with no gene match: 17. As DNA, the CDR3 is TGTGCTCTTGGGGAGCCTTCCTTTCTGGGGGATAAACACCGCACCGATAAACTCATCTTT. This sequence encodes CALGEPSFLGDKHRTDKLIF.

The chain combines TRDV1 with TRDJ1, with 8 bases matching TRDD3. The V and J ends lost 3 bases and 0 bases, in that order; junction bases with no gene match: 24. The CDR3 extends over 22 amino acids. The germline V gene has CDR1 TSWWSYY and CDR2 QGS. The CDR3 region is CALGEGSGFISGWGKYTDKLIF. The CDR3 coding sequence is TGTGCTCTTGGGGAGGGATCGGGATTCATCTCGGGCTGGGGGAAGTACACCGATAAACTCATCTTT.

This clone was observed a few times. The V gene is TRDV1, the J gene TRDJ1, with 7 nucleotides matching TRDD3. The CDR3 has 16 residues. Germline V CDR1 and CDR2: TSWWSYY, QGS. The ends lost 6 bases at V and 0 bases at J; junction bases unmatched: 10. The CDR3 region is CALGLGIPGYTDKLIF. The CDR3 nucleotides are TGTGCTCTTGGTCTAGGGATACCTGGGTACACCGATAAACTCATCTTT.

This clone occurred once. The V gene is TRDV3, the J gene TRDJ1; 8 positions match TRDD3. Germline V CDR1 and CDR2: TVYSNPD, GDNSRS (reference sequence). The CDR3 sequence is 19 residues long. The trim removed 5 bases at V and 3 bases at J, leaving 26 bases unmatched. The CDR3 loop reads CAHYSALGILKWQADKLIF. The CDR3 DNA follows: TGTGCCCACTATTCGGCCCTGGGGATACTAAAATGGCAGGCCGATAAACTCATCTTT. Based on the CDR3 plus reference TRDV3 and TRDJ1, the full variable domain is CDKVTQSSPDQTVASGSEVVLLCTYDTVYSNPDLFWYRIRPDYSFQFVFYGDNSRSEGADFTQGRFSVKHILTQKAFHLVISPVRTEDSATYYCAHYSALGILKWQADKLIFGKGTRVTVEP.

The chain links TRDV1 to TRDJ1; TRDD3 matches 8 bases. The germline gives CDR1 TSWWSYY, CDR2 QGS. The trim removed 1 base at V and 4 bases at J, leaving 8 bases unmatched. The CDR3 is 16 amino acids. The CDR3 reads CALGEQAVGDRDKLIF. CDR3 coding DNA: TGTGCTCTTGGGGAACAGGCGGTGGGGGATCGCGATAAACTCATCTTT.

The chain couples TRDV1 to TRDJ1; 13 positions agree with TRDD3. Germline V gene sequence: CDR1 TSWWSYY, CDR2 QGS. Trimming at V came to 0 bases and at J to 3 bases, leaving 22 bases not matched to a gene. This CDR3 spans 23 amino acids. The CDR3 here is CALGELPLSSTGGYAQGADKLIF. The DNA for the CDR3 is TGTGCTCTTGGGGAACTACCCCTTTCCTCCACTGGGGGATACGCTCAGGGCGCCGATAAACTCATCTTT.

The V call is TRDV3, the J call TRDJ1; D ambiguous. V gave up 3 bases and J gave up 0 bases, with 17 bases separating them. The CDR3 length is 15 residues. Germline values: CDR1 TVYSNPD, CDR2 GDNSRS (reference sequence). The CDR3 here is CALLLPQWDTDKLIF. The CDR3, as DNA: TGTGCCTTATTACTCCCGCAGTGGGACACCGATAAACTCATCTTT. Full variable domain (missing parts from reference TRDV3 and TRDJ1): CDKVTQSSPDQTVASGSEVVLLCTYDTVYSNPDLFWYRIRPDYSFQFVFYGDNSRSEGADFTQGRFSVKHILTQKAFHLVISPVRTEDSATYYCALLLPQWDTDKLIFGKGTRVTVEP.

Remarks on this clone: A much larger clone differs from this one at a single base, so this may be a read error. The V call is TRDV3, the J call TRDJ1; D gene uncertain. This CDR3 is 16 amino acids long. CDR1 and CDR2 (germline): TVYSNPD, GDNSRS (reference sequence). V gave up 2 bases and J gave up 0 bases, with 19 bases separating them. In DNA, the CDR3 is TGTGCCTTTGGCTCCGTACTGAGGTATCACACCGATAAACTCATCTTT. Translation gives CAFGSVLRYHTDKLIF.

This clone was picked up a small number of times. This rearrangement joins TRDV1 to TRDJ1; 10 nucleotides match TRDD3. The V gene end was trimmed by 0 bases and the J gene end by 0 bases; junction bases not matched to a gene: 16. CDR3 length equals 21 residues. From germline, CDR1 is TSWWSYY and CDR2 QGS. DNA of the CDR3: TGTGCTCTTGGGGAACTCCTTCGCGGGGGATACGGGGCCCATTACACCGATAAACTCATCTTT. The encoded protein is CALGELLRGGYGAHYTDKLIF.